This entry features one TCR beta chain sequence. The antigen it binds to is not known. Per-base qualities were not stored, and no clone one base away is much larger. The donors belonged to the validation cohort of around 130 subjects, which was separate from the approximately 700-subject first cohort. This sample is part of a study of cytomegalovirus exposure and HLA in healthy donors (dated by TCRdb to about 2017). Study-level background: According to a later analysis, one platform produced both the 120 validation repertoires and the roughly 650 repertoires of the first cohort. A separate validation cohort of more than 100 different subjects was used in addition to the roughly 700-subject first cohort. High-throughput TCR immunosequencing, statistical association of individual TCRs with disease status, and machine learning were combined to predict cytomegalovirus infection status. The study was designed to test whether signatures of past pathogen exposure could be identified by cataloging public T cell receptors.

Points the paper makes about the study in general: A few of the identified cytomegalovirus-associated TCR beta chains were confirmed in vitro to be specific for cytomegalovirus antigens. The validation cohort had no HLA typing available for a later analysis, so co-occurrence within that cohort was assessed over all 110 or so repertoires. The authors suggested that the approach could potentially be extended to other disease states and immunological phenotypes. Across donors, most TCR sequences were observed very rarely, whereas some public TCRs were present in many individuals. The classifier was reported to diagnose cytomegalovirus status with high specificity and sensitivity in both the original cohort and the validation cohort. A total of 164 TCR beta chains were listed by the study as associated with cytomegalovirus. A later analysis found that TCRs clustered in the first cohort also tended to co-occur in the roughly 110 validation repertoires, with 90% to 95% of cluster scores above 0.

CDR3 length: 15 amino acids, cysteine to phenylalanine. Here the CDR3 DNA is all that survives: 45 bases in frame from base 1. CDR1 and CDR2 are drawn from the germline V gene: SGHRS, YFSETQ. At the junction V is shortened by 5 bases and J by 5 bases, with 16 bases in between. The receptor library was made with the immunoSEQ multiplex PCR assay. The source study handled its data this way. A statistical classification framework was built to diagnose cytomegalovirus status from the catalog of TCR beta chain sequences. TCRdb stores this immuneACCESS table with in-frame sequences only. Part of the clones is absent; in the studies checked, under half of the shortfall reflects unresolved V genes, and no reason is known for the rest. The V and J calls and clone size were taken over from that table, and D and trimming were inferred from the DNA. This sample lists 250,000 to 300,000 clones; 86% were detected once. The ten most abundant clones make up 0.9% to 1.1% of the sample.

This chain is built from TRBV5-1 and TRBJ2-2, and the D gene may be TRBD1, 6 bases matching. The sample was PBMCs. The sequence derives from a woman under 30 in good health and CMV-seronegative. The CDR3 protein sequence reads: CASSWRVGGTGELFF. The nucleotide sequence reads as follows: TGCGCCAGCAGTTGGAGAGTAGGGGGAACCGGGGAGCTGTTTTTT. When the CDR3 is completed using the reference TRBV5-1 and TRBJ2-2 genes on either side, the full variable domain is KAGVTQTPRYLIKTRGQQVTLSCSPISGHRSVSWYQQTPGQGLQFLFEYFSETQRNKGNFPGRFSGRQFSNSRSEMNVSTLELGDSALYLCASSWRVGGTGELFFGEGSRLTVL.